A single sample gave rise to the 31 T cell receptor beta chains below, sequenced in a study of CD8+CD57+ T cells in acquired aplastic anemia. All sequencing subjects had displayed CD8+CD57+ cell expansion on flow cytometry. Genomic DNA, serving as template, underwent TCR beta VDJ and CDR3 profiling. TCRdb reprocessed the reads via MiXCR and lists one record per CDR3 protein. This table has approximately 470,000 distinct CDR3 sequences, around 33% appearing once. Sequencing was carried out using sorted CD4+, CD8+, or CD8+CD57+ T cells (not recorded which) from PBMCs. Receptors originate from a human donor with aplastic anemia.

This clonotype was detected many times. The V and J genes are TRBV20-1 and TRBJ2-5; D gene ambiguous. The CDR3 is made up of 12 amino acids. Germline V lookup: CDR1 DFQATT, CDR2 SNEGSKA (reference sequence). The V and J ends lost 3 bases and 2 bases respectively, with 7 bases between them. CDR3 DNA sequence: TGCAGTGCTAGGGTAGGGCAAGAGACCCAGTACTTC. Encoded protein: CSARVGQETQYF.

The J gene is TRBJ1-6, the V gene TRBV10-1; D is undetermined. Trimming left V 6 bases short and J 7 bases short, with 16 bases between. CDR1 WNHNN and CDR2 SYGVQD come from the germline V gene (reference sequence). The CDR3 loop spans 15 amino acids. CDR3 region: CASSSGGPGNSPLHF. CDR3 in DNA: TGCGCCAGCAGCTCCGGCGGGCCGGGGAATTCACCCCTCCACTTT.

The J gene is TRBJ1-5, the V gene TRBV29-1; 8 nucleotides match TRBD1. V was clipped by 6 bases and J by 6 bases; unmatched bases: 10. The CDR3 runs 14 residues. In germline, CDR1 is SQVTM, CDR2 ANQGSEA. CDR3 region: CSVSTQGGSQPQHF. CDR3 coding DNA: TGCAGCGTATCTACACAGGGGGGTTCTCAGCCCCAGCATTTT.

The CDR3: CASKTETGMNEQYF. Written as DNA, the CDR3 is TGTGCCAGCAAAACAGAGACAGGGATGAACGAGCAGTACTTC. The rearrangement links TRBV6-1 to TRBJ2-7, with TRBD1 matching over 7 bases. The CDR3 is made up of 14 amino acids. V lost 7 bases, J lost 5 bases, and 11 bases stayed unmatched. Germline-derived CDR1 and CDR2 are MNHNS and SASEGT.

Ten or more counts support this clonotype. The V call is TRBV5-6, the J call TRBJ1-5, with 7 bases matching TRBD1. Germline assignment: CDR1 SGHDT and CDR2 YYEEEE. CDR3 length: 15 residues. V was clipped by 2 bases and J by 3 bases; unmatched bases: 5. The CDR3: CASSFRTGYNQPQHF. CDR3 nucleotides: TGTGCCAGCAGCTTTAGGACAGGCTACAATCAGCCCCAGCATTTT.

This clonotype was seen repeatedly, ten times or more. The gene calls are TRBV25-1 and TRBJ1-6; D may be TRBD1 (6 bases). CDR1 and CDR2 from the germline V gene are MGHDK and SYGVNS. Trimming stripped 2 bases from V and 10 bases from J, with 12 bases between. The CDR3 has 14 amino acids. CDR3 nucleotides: TGTGCCAGCAGTGAAGTGTCAGGGGAATCACCCCTCCACTTT. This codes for CASSEVSGESPLHF.

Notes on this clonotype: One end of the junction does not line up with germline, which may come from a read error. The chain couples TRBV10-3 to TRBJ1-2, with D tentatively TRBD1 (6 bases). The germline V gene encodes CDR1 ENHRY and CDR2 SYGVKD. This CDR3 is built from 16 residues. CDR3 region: CATSESMGRGIYGYTF. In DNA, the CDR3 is TGTGCCACCAGTGAGTCGATGGGCAGGGGCATCTATGGCTACACCTTC.

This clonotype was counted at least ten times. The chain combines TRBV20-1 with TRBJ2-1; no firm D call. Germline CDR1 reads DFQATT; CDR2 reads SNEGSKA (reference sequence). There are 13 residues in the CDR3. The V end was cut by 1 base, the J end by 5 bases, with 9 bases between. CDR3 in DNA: TGCAGTGCTAGAGTACCGGTCGACAATGAGCAGTTCTTC. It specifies CSARVPVDNEQFF.

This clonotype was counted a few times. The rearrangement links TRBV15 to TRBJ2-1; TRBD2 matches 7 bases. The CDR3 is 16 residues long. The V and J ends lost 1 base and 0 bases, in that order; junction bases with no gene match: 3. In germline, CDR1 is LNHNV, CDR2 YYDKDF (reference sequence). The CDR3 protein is CATSRVGGSSYNEQFF. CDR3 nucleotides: TGTGCCACCAGCAGAGTCGGCGGGAGCTCCTACAATGAGCAGTTCTTC.

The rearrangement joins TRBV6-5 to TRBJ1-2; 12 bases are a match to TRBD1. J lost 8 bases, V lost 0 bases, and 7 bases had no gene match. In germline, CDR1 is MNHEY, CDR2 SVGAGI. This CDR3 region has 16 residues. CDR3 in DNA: TGTGCCAGCAGTTACTCGACGGGACAGGGGGCGAGAGGCTACACCTTC. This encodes CASSYSTGQGARGYTF.

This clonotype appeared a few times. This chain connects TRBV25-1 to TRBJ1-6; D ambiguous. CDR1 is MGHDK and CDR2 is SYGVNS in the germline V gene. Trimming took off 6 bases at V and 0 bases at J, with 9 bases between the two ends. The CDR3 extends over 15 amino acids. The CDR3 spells CASSLKHSYNSPLHF. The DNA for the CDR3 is TGTGCCAGCAGCCTCAAACACTCCTATAATTCACCCCTCCACTTT.

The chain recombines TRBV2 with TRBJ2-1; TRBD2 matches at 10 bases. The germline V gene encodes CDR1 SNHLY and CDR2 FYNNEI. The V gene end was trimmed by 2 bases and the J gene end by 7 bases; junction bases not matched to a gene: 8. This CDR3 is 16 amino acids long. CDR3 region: CASSEQGLAIGNEQFF. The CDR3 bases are TGTGCCAGCAGTGAACAGGGACTAGCGATTGGTAATGAGCAGTTCTTC.

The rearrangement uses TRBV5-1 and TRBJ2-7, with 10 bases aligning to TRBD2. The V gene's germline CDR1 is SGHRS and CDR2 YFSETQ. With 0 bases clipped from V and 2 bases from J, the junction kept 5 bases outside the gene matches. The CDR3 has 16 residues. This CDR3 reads CASSLAFGLAAYEQYF. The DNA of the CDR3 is TGCGCCAGCAGCTTGGCTTTTGGACTAGCGGCCTACGAGCAGTACTTC.

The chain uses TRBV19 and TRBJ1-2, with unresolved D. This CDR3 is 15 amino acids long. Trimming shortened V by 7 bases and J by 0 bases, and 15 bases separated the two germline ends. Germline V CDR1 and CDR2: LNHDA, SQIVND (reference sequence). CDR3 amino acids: CASNRGERANYGYTF. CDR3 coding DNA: TGTGCCAGTAACCGCGGGGAGAGAGCTAACTATGGCTACACCTTC. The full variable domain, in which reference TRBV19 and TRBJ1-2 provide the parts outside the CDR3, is DGGITQSPKYLFRKEGQNVTLSCEQNLNHDAMYWYRQDPGQGLRLIYYSQIVNDFQKGDIAEGYSVSREKKESFPLTVTSAQKNPTAFYLCASNRGERANYGYTFGSGTRLTVV.

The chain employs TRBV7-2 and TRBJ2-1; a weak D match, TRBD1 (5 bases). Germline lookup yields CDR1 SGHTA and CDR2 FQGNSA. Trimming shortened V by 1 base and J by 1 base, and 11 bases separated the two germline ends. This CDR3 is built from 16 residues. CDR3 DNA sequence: TGTGCCAGCAGCTTAGTCTTGACAGCGTCCTACAATGAGCAGTTCTTC. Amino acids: CASSLVLTASYNEQFF.

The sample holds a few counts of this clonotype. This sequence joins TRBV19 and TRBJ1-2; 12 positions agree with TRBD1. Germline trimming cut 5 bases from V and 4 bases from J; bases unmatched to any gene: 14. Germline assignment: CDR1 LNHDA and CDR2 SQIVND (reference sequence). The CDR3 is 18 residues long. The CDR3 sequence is CASSPGRDRGRNFYGYTF. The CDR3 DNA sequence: TGTGCCAGTAGTCCAGGCCGGGACAGGGGGCGGAATTTCTATGGCTACACCTTC.

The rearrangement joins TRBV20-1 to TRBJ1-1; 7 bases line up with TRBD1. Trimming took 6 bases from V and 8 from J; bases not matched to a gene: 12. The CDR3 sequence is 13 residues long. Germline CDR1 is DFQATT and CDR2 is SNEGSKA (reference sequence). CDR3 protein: CSAQVSRQGEAFF. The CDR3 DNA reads TGCAGTGCCCAGGTATCCCGACAGGGAGAAGCTTTCTTT.

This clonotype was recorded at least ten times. DNA of the CDR3: TGTGCCACCAGTGATTTGCTGGGGCGGGAGAACGGTGAGCAGTTCTTC. This codes for CATSDLLGRENGEQFF. The rearrangement joins TRBV24-1 to TRBJ2-1, with 7 bases matching TRBD2. CDR1 KGHDR and CDR2 SFDVKD come from the germline V gene. V dropped 0 bases and J dropped 9; count of bases not matched to a gene: 10. The CDR3 has 16 residues.

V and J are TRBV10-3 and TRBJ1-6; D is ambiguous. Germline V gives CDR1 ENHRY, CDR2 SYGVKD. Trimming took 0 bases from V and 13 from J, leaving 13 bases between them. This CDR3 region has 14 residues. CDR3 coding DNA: TGTGCCATCAGTGAGTCGGCGGGTAATCAGCCCCTCCACTTT. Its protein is CAISESAGNQPLHF.

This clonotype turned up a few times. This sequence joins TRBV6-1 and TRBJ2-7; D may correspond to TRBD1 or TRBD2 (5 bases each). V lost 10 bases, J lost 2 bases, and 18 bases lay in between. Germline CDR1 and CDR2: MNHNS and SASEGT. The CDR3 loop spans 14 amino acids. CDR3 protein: CATRGAPPAYEQYF. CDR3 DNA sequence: TGTGCCACCAGAGGGGCACCACCCGCCTACGAGCAGTACTTC.

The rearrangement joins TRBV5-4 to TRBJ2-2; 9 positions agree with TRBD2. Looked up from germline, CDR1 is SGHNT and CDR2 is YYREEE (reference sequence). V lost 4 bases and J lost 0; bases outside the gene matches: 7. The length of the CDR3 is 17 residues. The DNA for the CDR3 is TGTGCCAGCAGCATTGGCCGACTAGCGGCGAACACCGGGGAGCTGTTTTTT. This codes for CASSIGRLAANTGELFF.

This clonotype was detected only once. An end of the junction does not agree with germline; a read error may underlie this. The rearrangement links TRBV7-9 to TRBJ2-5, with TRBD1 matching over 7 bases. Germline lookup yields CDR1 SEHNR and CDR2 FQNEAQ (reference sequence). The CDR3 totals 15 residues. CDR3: CASSINTGAQETQHF. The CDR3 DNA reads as TGCGCCAGCAGCATCAATACAGGGGCCCAAGAGACCCAGCACTTC. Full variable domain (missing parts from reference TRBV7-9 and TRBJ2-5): DTGVSQNPRHKITKRGQNVTFRCDPISEHNRLYWYRQTLGQGPEFLTYFQNEAQLEKSRLLSDRFSAERPKGSFSTLEIQRTEQGDSAMYLCASSINTGAQETQHFGPGTRLLVL.

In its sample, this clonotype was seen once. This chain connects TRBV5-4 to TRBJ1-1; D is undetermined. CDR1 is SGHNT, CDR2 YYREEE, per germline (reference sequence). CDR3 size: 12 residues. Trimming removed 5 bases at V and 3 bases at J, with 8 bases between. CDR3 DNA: TGTGCCAGCAGTGGTTGGGACACTGAAGCTTTCTTT. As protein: CASSGWDTEAFF.

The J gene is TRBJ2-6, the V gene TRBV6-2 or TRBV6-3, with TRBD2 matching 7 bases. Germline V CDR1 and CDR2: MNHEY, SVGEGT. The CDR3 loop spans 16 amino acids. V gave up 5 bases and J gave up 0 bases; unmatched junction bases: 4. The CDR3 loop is CASSRGLNSGANVLTF. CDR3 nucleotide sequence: TGTGCCAGCAGTAGGGGACTAAACTCTGGGGCCAACGTCCTGACTTTC.

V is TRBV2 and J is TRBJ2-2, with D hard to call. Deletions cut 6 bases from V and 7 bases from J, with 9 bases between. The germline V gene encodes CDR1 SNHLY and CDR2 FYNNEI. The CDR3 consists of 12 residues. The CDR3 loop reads CASRDDGGELFF. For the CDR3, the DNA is TGTGCCAGCAGGGACGACGGCGGGGAGCTGTTTTTT.

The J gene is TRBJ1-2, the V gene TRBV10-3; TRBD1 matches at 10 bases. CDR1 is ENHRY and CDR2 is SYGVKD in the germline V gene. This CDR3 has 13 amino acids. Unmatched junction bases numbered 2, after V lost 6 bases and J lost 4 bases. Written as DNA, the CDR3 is TGTGCCATCAGGGGACAGGGGCTCTATGGCTACACCTTC. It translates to CAIRGQGLYGYTF.

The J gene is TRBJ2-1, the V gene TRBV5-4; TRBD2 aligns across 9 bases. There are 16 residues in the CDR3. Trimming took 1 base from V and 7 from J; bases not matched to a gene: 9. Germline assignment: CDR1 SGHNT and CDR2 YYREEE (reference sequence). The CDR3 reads CASSLRGIAGENEQFF. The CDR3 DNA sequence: TGTGCCAGCAGCTTGAGAGGAATAGCGGGGGAAAATGAGCAGTTCTTC. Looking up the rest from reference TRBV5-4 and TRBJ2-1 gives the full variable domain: ETGVTQSPTHLIKTRGQQVTLRCSSQSGHNTVSWYQQALGQGPQFIFQYYREEENGRGNFPPRFSGLQFPNYSSELNVNALELDDSALYLCASSLRGIAGENEQFFGPGTRLTVL.

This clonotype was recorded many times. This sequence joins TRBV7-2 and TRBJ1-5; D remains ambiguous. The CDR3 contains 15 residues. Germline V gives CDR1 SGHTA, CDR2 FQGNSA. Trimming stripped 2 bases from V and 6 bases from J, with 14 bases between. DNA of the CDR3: TGTGCCAGCAGCTTACTTCCAAGAGGAGGTCAGCCCCAGCATTTT. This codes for CASSLLPRGGQPQHF.

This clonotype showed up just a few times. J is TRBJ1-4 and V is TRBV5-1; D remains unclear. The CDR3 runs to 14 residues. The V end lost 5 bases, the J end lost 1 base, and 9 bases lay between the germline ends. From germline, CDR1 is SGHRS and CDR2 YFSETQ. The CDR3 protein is CASSESRTNEKLFF. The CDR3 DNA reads TGCGCCAGCAGTGAGAGTAGAACTAATGAAAAACTGTTTTTT.

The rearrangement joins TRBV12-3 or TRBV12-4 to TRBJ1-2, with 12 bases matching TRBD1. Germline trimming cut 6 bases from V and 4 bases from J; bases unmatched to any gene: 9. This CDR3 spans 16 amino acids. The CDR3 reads CASRRDRGRFSYGYTF. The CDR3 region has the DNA TGTGCCAGCAGGCGGGACAGGGGGCGATTCAGCTATGGCTACACCTTC.

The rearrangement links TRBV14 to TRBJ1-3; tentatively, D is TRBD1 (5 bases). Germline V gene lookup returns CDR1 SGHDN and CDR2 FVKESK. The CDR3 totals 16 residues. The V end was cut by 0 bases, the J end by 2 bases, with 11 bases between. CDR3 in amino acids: CASSQEMGRAGNTIYF. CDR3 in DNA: TGTGCCAGCAGCCAAGAGATGGGCAGGGCTGGAAACACCATATATTTT.